The 2 T cell receptor beta chains in this list originate from one sample, sequenced in a study of blood T cell repertoires in COVID-19. Sequenced by immunoSEQ multiplex PCR; TCRdb stores in-frame clones only, minus some. The sample contains roughly 67,000 clones, about 94% of which appear only once. Sample: peripheral blood. These receptors were obtained from a man aged 65 to 85 with active COVID-19.

The chain has TRBV13 and TRBJ2-3, with 11 bases aligning to TRBD2. J was trimmed by 3 bases and V by 3 bases; bases with no gene match: 11. CDR3 length equals 18 residues. The V gene's germline CDR1 is PRHDT and CDR2 FYEKMQ (reference sequence). This chain's CDR3 is CASSFSSGGHGKTDTQYF. CDR3 DNA: TGTGCCAGCAGCTTCTCTAGCGGGGGGCATGGTAAGACAGATACGCAGTATTTT. The complete variable domain, with remaining parts taken from reference TRBV13 and TRBJ2-3, reads AAGVIQSPRHLIKEKRETATLKCYPIPRHDTVYWYQQGPGQDPQFLISFYEKMQSDKGSIPDRFSAQQFSDYHSELNMSSLELGDSALYFCASSFSSGGHGKTDTQYFGPGTRLTVL.

This chain joins TRBV11-3 and TRBJ2-7; D perhaps matches TRBD1 (6 bases). Trimming shortened V by 1 base and J by 7 bases, and 23 bases separated the two germline ends. The germline V gene has CDR1 SGHNT and CDR2 YENEEA. This CDR3 is built from 17 residues. The CDR3 loop reads CASSLGRGARGSREQYF. CDR3 nucleotides: TGTGCCAGCAGCTTAGGCAGGGGAGCCAGGGGATCAAGGGAGCAGTACTTC.